The text below deals with one TCR beta chain. Using immunoSEQ multiplex PCR, the repertoire was profiled, and TCRdb retains in-frame clones only, with some absent. Of approximately 100,000 clones listed, about 94% are singletons. The sample belongs to a study of T cell changes during pregnancy in multiple sclerosis. The CDR3 has 17 amino acids. The V and J ends lost 3 bases and 4 bases, in that order; junction bases with no gene match: 7. CDR1 KGHSH and CDR2 LQKENI come from the germline V gene. The receptor's source is a female donor with multiple sclerosis, enrolled in a pregnancy study. This material consisted of peripheral blood, taken before pregnancy. V is TRBV18 and J is TRBJ1-3; 12 bases align to TRBD1. This chain's CDR3 is CASSPRDRGRLGNTIYF. The CDR3, as DNA: TGTGCCAGCTCACCGCGGGACAGGGGGCGATTAGGAAACACCATATATTTT.